These 13 T cell receptor beta chains were sequenced from one sample in a study of naive and memory T cell subsets. Both TRBC1 and TRBC2 were covered by a beta constant-region primer of two equimolar oligonucleotides. Four rounds of PCR amplified the ligated cDNA using nested alpha and beta constant-region primers plus SP2. TCRdb fed the UMI-ligation and nested PCR reads into MiXCR, producing one record per CDR3 protein. The sample records about 120,000 distinct CDR3 sequences, 36% being singletons. The sample was central memory CD4+ T cells from blood. These TCRs come from a human donor in good health.

J is TRBJ2-1 and V is TRBV6-6; TRBD2 aligns across 11 bases. This CDR3 comprises 16 residues. Trimming took 7 bases from V and 7 from J; bases not matched to a gene: 12. Germline assignment: CDR1 MNHNY and CDR2 SVGAGI (reference sequence). The CDR3 protein is CASTPSKASGRNEQFF. The CDR3 DNA sequence: TGTGCCAGCACCCCATCGAAGGCTAGCGGGAGGAATGAGCAGTTCTTC.

This clonotype was picked up a small number of times. The chain uses TRBV4-2 and TRBJ2-4, with 8 bases identical to TRBD2. In germline, CDR1 is LGHNA, CDR2 YNFKEQ. J was trimmed by 6 bases and V by 0 bases; bases with no gene match: 7. The CDR3 is 16 amino acids. The DNA for the CDR3 is TGTGCCAGCAGCCAAGATCGAGCGGGAGCGGTAAACATTCAGTACTTC. Translated: CASSQDRAGAVNIQYF.

This clonotype showed up just a few times. The rearrangement links TRBV28 to TRBJ2-7, with D maybe TRBD2 (7 bases). The CDR3 runs 15 residues. Germline V gene sequence: CDR1 MDHEN, CDR2 SYDVKM. V was shortened by 5 bases and J by 2 bases, with 16 bases between the two germline ends. The CDR3: CASSRGGGRAYEQYF. CDR3 sequence (DNA): TGTGCCAGCAGTCGAGGGGGAGGGCGAGCCTACGAGCAGTACTTC.

This clonotype came up a few times. V is TRBV11-2 and J is TRBJ2-6; TRBD1 might be the D (6 bases). The CDR3 is 16 amino acids. Trimming removed 3 bases from V and 0 bases from J, with 9 bases in between. The germline gives CDR1 SGHAT, CDR2 FQNNGV. This CDR3 is CASSLTGASGANVLTF. CDR3 nucleotide sequence: TGTGCCAGCAGCTTGACAGGAGCCTCTGGGGCCAACGTCCTGACTTTC.

This clonotype has a count of ten or more. The CDR3 loop reads CASSETRGLTQYF. In nucleotides, the CDR3 is TGTGCCAGCAGTGAGACGCGGGGGTTAACCCAGTACTTC. The V gene is TRBV12-3 or TRBV12-4, the J gene TRBJ2-5; 7 bases are shared with TRBD2. This CDR3 is built from 13 residues. Trimming at V came to 5 bases and at J to 8 bases, leaving 8 bases not matched to a gene.

This chain uses TRBV20-1 with TRBJ1-5, with 8 positions matching TRBD1. CDR3 length: 15 residues. The V gene end was trimmed by 6 bases and the J gene end by 9 bases; junction bases not matched to a gene: 16. Germline CDR1 and CDR2: DFQATT and SNEGSKA (reference sequence). CDR3 protein: CSAKLSGTGILPQHF. In DNA form, the CDR3 reads TGCAGTGCCAAGCTGTCCGGGACAGGCATTCTGCCCCAGCATTTT.

There are a few counts of this clonotype. The V and J genes are TRBV28 and TRBJ1-1; D is unclear. Trimming shortened V by 6 bases and J by 4 bases, and 9 bases separated the two germline ends. Germline CDR1 reads MDHEN; CDR2 reads SYDVKM. The CDR3 spans 12 residues. The CDR3 DNA is TGTGCCAGCAGATGGCTCAGCACTGAAGCTTTCTTT. It yields the protein CASRWLSTEAFF. Drawing the rest from reference TRBV28 and TRBJ1-1, the complete variable domain is DVKVTQSSRYLVKRTGEKVFLECVQDMDHENMFWYRQDPGLGLRLIYFSYDVKMKEKGDIPEGYSVSREKKERFSLILESASTNQTSMYLCASRWLSTEAFFGQGTRLTVV.

The rearrangement joins TRBV5-1 to TRBJ1-1, with TRBD1 matching 8 bases. The CDR3 consists of 14 residues. The J segment lost 2 bases and the V segment lost 3 bases, leaving 3 bases of the junction unmatched. The germline CDR1 and CDR2 sequences are SGHRS and YFSETQ. The CDR3, as DNA: TGCGCCAGCAGCTCGGGACAGGCTAACACTGAAGCTTTCTTT. This codes for CASSSGQANTEAFF.

For the CDR3, the DNA is TGCAGTGCTAGAGATCCGACAGGGGGCGACGAGCAGTACTTC. Translated, it gives CSARDPTGGDEQYF. The rearrangement joins TRBV20-1 to TRBJ2-7; 10 positions match TRBD1. The germline gives CDR1 DFQATT, CDR2 SNEGSKA (reference sequence). The CDR3 sequence is 14 residues long. The junction had 4 bases not matched to a gene; V was cut back by 0 bases and J by 5 bases.

This clonotype appeared many times. The J gene is TRBJ1-2, the V gene TRBV20-1; D remains ambiguous. Per the germline V gene, CDR1 is DFQATT and CDR2 is SNEGSKA (reference sequence). With 6 bases removed from V and 4 bases from J, the gap between germline ends came to 12 bases. The CDR3 is made up of 12 amino acids. In DNA form, the CDR3 reads TGCAGTGCCGCGGGAGGATCCTATGGCTACACCTTC. This encodes CSAAGGSYGYTF.

V usage is TRBV5-1 and J usage is TRBJ1-4; no definite D call. The V gene's germline CDR1 is SGHRS and CDR2 YFSETQ. The germline V and J ends were trimmed by 2 bases and 5 bases, with 10 bases remaining between them. This CDR3 spans 14 amino acids. CDR3 coding DNA: TGCGCCAGCAGCTTAGCGGACGGGAATGAAAAACTGTTTTTT. This sequence encodes CASSLADGNEKLFF.

In its sample, this clonotype was seen a few times. The genes are TRBV28 and TRBJ2-7; D uncertain. Between the trimmed V and J ends, which lost 0 bases and 0 bases, there was a span of 9 bases. CDR1 MDHEN and CDR2 SYDVKM come from the germline V gene. The CDR3 sequence is 15 residues long. CDR3 bases: TGTGCCAGCAGTTTATGGGACCAAAGCTCCTACGAGCAGTACTTC. This encodes CASSLWDQSSYEQYF.

This chain links TRBV29-1 with TRBJ1-2; TRBD1 might be the D (5 bases). Germline values: CDR1 SQVTM, CDR2 ANQGSEA. This CDR3 is 13 amino acids long. V was pared by 8 bases and J by 0 bases, with 13 bases between. CDR3 bases: TGCAGCATCCAGGGAACGGCTAACTATGGCTACACCTTC. It specifies CSIQGTANYGYTF.